This T cell receptor (beta chain) was sequenced during a study of PD-1 blockade in classical Hodgkin lymphoma. The table came from immunoSEQ multiplex PCR; TCRdb's copy has only in-frame clones and leaves some out. The sample lists around 25,000 clones; around 72% were seen once. Notes on the study in general: CD4+ TCR diversity, unlike CD8+, rose significantly by C4D1. Newly diagnosed patients were said to have less baseline TCR diversity than healthy donors did.

Time point noted: cycle 4 day 1 (C4D1), after 6 weeks of nivolumab. Every patient relapsed after autologous stem cell transplantation, and brentuximab vedotin exposure varied. Remarks on this clone: What it recognizes is unknown.

The material sequenced was peripheral blood mononuclear cells (PBMCs), taken before the fourth cycle of nivolumab. The TCR originated in a human donor with classical Hodgkin lymphoma.

CDR3 DNA sequence: TGTGCCAGCAGTTACAACGGATACAATGAGCAGTTCTTC. As protein: CASSYNGYNEQFF. The chain uses TRBV6-6 and TRBJ2-1; D not resolved. V was pared by 2 bases and J by 4 bases, with 6 bases between. Germline CDR1 MNHNY, CDR2 SVGAGI (reference sequence). CDR3 length equals 13 residues.